Given below is one TCR beta chain in context. Its antigen is currently unknown. Trimming shortened V by 1 base and J by 1 base, and 8 bases separated the two germline ends. CDR1 is SGHRS, CDR2 YFSETQ, per germline. The CDR3 is 14 amino acids. The sample comes from a study of T cells in tuberculosis. Overall study: PBMC were archived before or within 7 days of starting treatment.

The repertoire was sequenced with immunoSEQ multiplex PCR; TCRdb's copy has only in-frame clones and lacks some. The repertoire includes about 34,000 clones, approximately 93% of them detected once, and 11% sits in the top ten. Notes on the study in general: Active tuberculosis TCR-alpha repertoires lay closer to GMM-specific TCRs than IGRA-negative controls, suggesting clonal expansion.

Time point in this sample: new active TB diagnosis, blood taken before or within 7 days of starting treatment. Included patients were adults of at least 18, HIV-seronegative, South African. Each patient had positive sputum smear microscopy and/or positive culture. The sequencing used PBMCs, collected at tuberculosis diagnosis. The TCR sequence derives from an adult with tuberculosis. The chain couples TRBV5-1 to TRBJ2-5; D is perhaps TRBD2 (5 bases). Here the CDR3 DNA reads TGCGCCAGCAGCTTGATGGAGGCCCAAGAGACCCAGTACTTC. Translating gives CASSLMEAQETQYF.